These 9 T cell receptor beta chains were all obtained from the same sample, sequenced in a study of response to subunit inactivated influenza vaccine. One entry per CDR3 protein, called by TCRdb with MiXCR from the RT-PCR reads. The sample has roughly 500,000 distinct CDR3 sequences; approximately 16% are singletons. The material was CD4+ T cells sorted from PBMCs, obtained about 23 months after vaccination. These receptors all come from a man aged 45 to 75 who received an inactivated influenza vaccine.

The rearrangement uses TRBV5-1 and TRBJ1-1; D remains unclear. CDR1 and CDR2 from the germline V gene are SGHRS and YFSETQ. The CDR3 covers 12 residues. V was cut by 5 bases and J by 0 bases, with 5 bases left in between. CDR3 DNA sequence: TGCGCCAGCAGACATGTGAACACTGAAGCTTTCTTT. Its translation is CASRHVNTEAFF.

The chain has TRBV3-1 and TRBJ2-7; D gene ambiguous. Trimming cost V 3 bases and J 6 bases, with 9 bases left between them. This CDR3 spans 12 amino acids. From germline, CDR1 is LGHDT and CDR2 YNNKEL (reference sequence). CDR3 nucleotide sequence: TGTGCCAGCAGCCAGCAGAGATCCGAGCAGTACTTC. It translates to CASSQQRSEQYF.

This clonotype turned up a few times. The chain is built from TRBV6-2 or TRBV6-3 and TRBJ1-6, with D unclear. The germline V and J ends were trimmed by 0 bases and 15 bases, with 12 bases remaining between them. Germline-derived CDR1 and CDR2 are MNHEY and SVGEGT. The CDR3 is 13 amino acids. The chain's CDR3 is CASSYSHEKDLHF. The CDR3 coding sequence is TGTGCCAGCAGTTACTCTCACGAGAAAGACCTCCACTTT.

V usage is TRBV20-1 and J usage is TRBJ2-1, with TRBD2 matching 10 bases. Trimming took 5 bases from V and 7 from J; bases not matched to a gene: 11. The germline V gene has CDR1 DFQATT and CDR2 SNEGSKA (reference sequence). The CDR3 has 15 residues. This chain's CDR3 is CSAGVAGGKVNEQFF. Written as DNA, the CDR3 is TGCAGTGCTGGAGTAGCGGGGGGCAAGGTGAATGAGCAGTTCTTC.

The V gene is TRBV19, the J gene TRBJ2-1, with 12 bases lining up with TRBD2. Germline lookup yields CDR1 LNHDA and CDR2 SQIVND (reference sequence). CDR3 length: 15 residues. J gave up 6 bases and V 5 bases, and 5 bases lay outside the gene matches. The CDR3 region has the DNA TGTGCCAGTAGTGTTTCTAGCGGGAGGGCCAATGAGCAGTTCTTC. It yields the protein CASSVSSGRANEQFF.

This clonotype was counted a few times. The chain uses TRBV29-1 and TRBJ2-3, with 7 bases that match TRBD1. The CDR3 has 12 amino acids. V trimming: 3 bases; J trimming: 14 bases; junction bases outside the gene matches: 11. The germline V gene has CDR1 SQVTM and CDR2 ANQGSEA. CDR3 DNA sequence: TGCAGCGTTGAGGGGTTTTCGACAGGGACGTATTTT. Translation: CSVEGFSTGTYF.

This clonotype was picked up one time. The chain joins TRBV7-8 to TRBJ2-1; maybe TRBD1 (5 bases). Germline V gene sequence: CDR1 SGHVS, CDR2 FQNEAQ. The CDR3 runs to 16 residues. Trimming removed 1 base at V and 4 bases at J, with 14 bases between. CDR3 region: CASSLGPRTTYNEQFF. Written as DNA, the CDR3 is TGTGCCAGCAGCTTAGGACCCAGGACAACGTACAATGAGCAGTTCTTC.

The V call is TRBV7-9, the J call TRBJ2-3; D gene unclear. The CDR3 runs to 15 residues. CDR1 SEHNR and CDR2 FQNEAQ come from the germline V gene (reference sequence). Trimming removed 2 bases from V and 6 bases from J, with 15 bases in between. Written as DNA, the CDR3 is TGTGCCAGCAGCTTATCCCAAAGGGTCACGGATACGCAGTATTTT. It specifies CASSLSQRVTDTQYF.

CDR3 residues: CASSLAPTGAYEQYF. CDR3 in DNA: TGTGCCAGCAGCTTAGCGCCGACAGGGGCCTACGAGCAGTACTTC. This sequence joins TRBV7-9 and TRBJ2-7; 8 nucleotides align to TRBD1. With V trimmed by 0 bases and J by 2 bases, 3 bases remained unmatched. This CDR3 contains 15 residues. Germline V lookup: CDR1 SEHNR, CDR2 FQNEAQ (reference sequence).